One sample yielded the 13 T cell receptor beta chains listed below, sequenced in a study of T cell responses to AZD1222 COVID-19 vaccine. Libraries were prepared by immunoSEQ multiplex PCR; TCRdb keeps only in-frame clonotypes and omits some of them. Of 150,000 or so clones in the sample, 90% were seen once. The source material was peripheral blood, sampled 28 days after the second AZD1222 dose. These receptor sequences come from an adult who received the AZD1222 COVID-19 vaccine.

The CDR3 coding sequence is TGCGCCGGGGGGATGTTGTCGTACCAAGAGACCCAGTACTTC. Protein product: CAGGMLSYQETQYF. The chain is built from TRBV23-1 and TRBJ2-5, with D perhaps TRBD2 (6 bases). TRBV23-1 is placed among ORFs of uncertain function. Trimming cost V 11 bases and J 0 bases, with 16 bases left between them. This CDR3 contains 14 residues.

This clone came up once. This rearrangement joins TRBV10-3 to TRBJ2-3; D possibly corresponds to TRBD2 (6 bases). Looked up from germline, CDR1 is ENHRY and CDR2 is SYGVKD. V was clipped by 7 bases and J by 4 bases, with 18 bases between them. The CDR3 spans 15 residues. In nucleotides, the CDR3 is TGTGCCATCACCGGGCGGGACTTATTAGCAGATACGCAGTATTTT. This codes for CAITGRDLLADTQYF.

The chain employs TRBV7-2 and TRBJ2-1; 10 nucleotides agree with TRBD2. The CDR3 length is 16 residues. Germline V gives CDR1 SGHTA, CDR2 FQGNSA. V lost 0 bases, J lost 9 bases, and 8 bases stayed unmatched. The CDR3 loop is CASSLASTSGKVEQFF. For the CDR3, the DNA is TGTGCCAGCAGCTTAGCGAGCACTAGCGGGAAGGTTGAGCAGTTCTTC.

The rearrangement links TRBV3-1 (or the pseudogene TRBV3-2) to TRBJ1-2; D is perhaps TRBD1 (6 bases). The ends were cut back, 0 bases at V and 0 bases at J, with 11 bases in the middle. CDR1 is LGHDT, CDR2 YNNKEL, per germline (reference sequence). This CDR3 is 16 amino acids long. The CDR3 DNA sequence: TGTGCCAGCAGCCAAGATGACAGGACAGCTAACTATGGCTACACCTTC. Its translation: CASSQDDRTANYGYTF.

The chain has TRBV4-2 and TRBJ1-4; D might be TRBD1 (5 bases). The germline CDR1 and CDR2 sequences are LGHNA and YNFKEQ. This CDR3 is built from 14 residues. Trimming took off 0 bases at V and 7 bases at J, with 9 bases between the two ends. CDR3 sequence: CASSQDRVSEKLFF. The CDR3 DNA follows: TGTGCCAGCAGCCAAGACAGGGTATCTGAAAAACTGTTTTTT.

The V and J genes are TRBV3-1 (or the pseudogene TRBV3-2) and TRBJ2-7, with 9 bases identical to TRBD1. The CDR3 is 16 amino acids. The germline V gene encodes CDR1 LGHDT and CDR2 YNNKEL (reference sequence). Germline trimming cut 4 bases from V and 5 bases from J; bases unmatched to any gene: 12. CDR3 nucleotide sequence: TGTGCCAGCAGCCGAACCGGGACAGGGAAGGACCACGAGCAGTACTTC. Protein: CASSRTGTGKDHEQYF.

The genes are TRBV3-1 (or the pseudogene TRBV3-2) and TRBJ1-3; TRBD1 matches 7 bases. J lost 2 bases, V lost 2 bases, and 3 bases had no gene match. Germline V gives CDR1 LGHDT, CDR2 YNNKEL (reference sequence). This CDR3 has 15 amino acids. The chain's CDR3 is CASSQPQGTGNTIYF. In DNA, the CDR3 is TGTGCCAGCAGCCAACCACAGGGGACTGGAAACACCATATATTTT.

The rearrangement uses TRBV6-6 and TRBJ2-7, with D possibly matching TRBD1 (6 bases). This CDR3 has 13 residues. Per the germline V gene, CDR1 is MNHNY and CDR2 is SVGAGI (reference sequence). The V end lost 3 bases, the J end lost 3 bases, and 9 bases lay between the germline ends. This CDR3 is CASSYGQYYEQYF. CDR3 nucleotides: TGTGCCAGCAGTTATGGACAGTACTACGAGCAGTACTTC.

In this sample, this clone turned up once. The J gene is TRBJ2-7, the V gene TRBV28, with 8 bases identical to TRBD1. The CDR3 has 16 residues. Per the germline V gene, CDR1 is MDHEN and CDR2 is SYDVKM. V gave up 8 bases and J gave up 7 bases; unmatched junction bases: 19. As DNA, the CDR3 is TGTGCCAGCGGCAAAGATAGGACAGGGCCTCTGTGGGAGCAGTACTTC. As protein: CASGKDRTGPLWEQYF.

J is TRBJ2-2 and V is TRBV7-2; maybe TRBD2 (5 bases). Trimming stripped 4 bases from V and 2 bases from J, with 11 bases between. This CDR3 contains 15 residues. Germline CDR1 SGHTA, CDR2 FQGNSA. This CDR3 is CASSSYRGNTGELFF. The DNA of the CDR3 is TGTGCCAGCAGCTCCTATCGGGGAAACACCGGGGAGCTGTTTTTT.

As DNA, the CDR3 is TGCGCCAGCAGCCCGGGTGGGTCCGCAGGTCTTAGGGAAGAGACCCAGTACTTC. This encodes CASSPGGSAGLREETQYF. V usage is TRBV5-1 and J usage is TRBJ2-5; no reliable D call. The V gene lost 4 bases and the J gene lost 3 bases, with 25 bases spanning the gap. Germline CDR1 and CDR2: SGHRS and YFSETQ. The CDR3 loop spans 18 amino acids.

The rearrangement links TRBV9 to TRBJ1-5; D gene uncertain. Germline V lookup: CDR1 SGDLS, CDR2 YYNGEE. The CDR3 is 14 amino acids. The V end lost 0 bases, the J end lost 2 bases, and 6 bases lay between the germline ends. This chain's CDR3 is CASSVGGGNQPQHF. CDR3 in DNA: TGTGCCAGCAGCGTAGGCGGCGGCAATCAGCCCCAGCATTTT.

This clone was observed a few times. V and J are TRBV28 and TRBJ1-3, with unresolved D. Germline values: CDR1 MDHEN, CDR2 SYDVKM. The CDR3 spans 15 residues. Trimming removed 7 bases at V and 0 bases at J, with 13 bases between. The CDR3, as DNA: TGTGCCAGCAATCCTCACACCACCTCTGGAAACACCATATATTTT. Its protein is CASNPHTTSGNTIYF.